Listed here are 18 T cell receptor beta chains from one sample, sequenced in a study of control samples from healthy donors and cancer patients. Clones were sequenced by immunoSEQ multiplex PCR, and TCRdb holds only the in-frame ones, with some missing. Of 120,000 or so clones in the sample, roughly 95% are singletons; the top ten hold approximately 4%. The sequencing input was blood. The receptors were gathered from a man aged 25-45 years in good health.

The chain employs TRBV4-1 and TRBJ1-6; unclear D gene. CDR1 is MGHRA and CDR2 is YSYEKL in the germline V gene. V was shortened by 0 bases and J by 18 bases, with 18 bases between the two germline ends. CDR3 length: 14 amino acids. The CDR3 loop reads CASSQDHGRDRAHF. For the CDR3, the DNA is TGCGCCAGCAGCCAAGATCACGGGCGGGATCGCGCCCACTTT.

CDR3 amino acids: CASSLELNTGELFF. Here the CDR3 DNA reads TGTGCCAGCAGCTTGGAATTGAACACCGGGGAGCTGTTTTTT. The V call is TRBV5-6, the J call TRBJ2-2; D unclear. The CDR3 has 14 residues. V dropped 0 bases and J dropped 1 base, with 4 bases sitting between them. Germline V lookup: CDR1 SGHDT, CDR2 YYEEEE.

The V gene is TRBV7-2, the J gene TRBJ2-7, with TRBD1 identical over 10 bases. The V and J ends lost 5 bases and 2 bases, in that order; junction bases with no gene match: 3. Germline assignment: CDR1 SGHTA and CDR2 FQGNSA. The CDR3 has 14 residues. Here the CDR3 reads CASSKDRGAYEQYF. The CDR3 DNA follows: TGTGCCAGCAGCAAGGACAGGGGGGCCTACGAGCAGTACTTC.

This rearrangement joins TRBV19 to TRBJ2-3; D gene uncertain. The CDR3 runs 12 residues. Trimming took 7 bases from V and 6 from J, leaving 11 bases between them. Per germline, CDR1 LNHDA and CDR2 SQIVND (reference sequence). The CDR3 here is CASMGLSDTQYF. CDR3 nucleotide sequence: TGTGCCAGTATGGGGTTATCGGATACGCAGTATTTT.

This rearrangement joins TRBV27 to TRBJ2-3, with a possible D match to TRBD2 (5 bases). Trimming cost V 6 bases and J 0 bases, with 10 bases left between them. The CDR3 length is 14 residues. The germline V gene encodes CDR1 MNHEY and CDR2 SMNVEV (reference sequence). CDR3 amino acids: CASRRAPSTDTQYF. The CDR3 nucleotides read TGTGCCAGCAGGAGGGCTCCTAGCACAGATACGCAGTATTTT.

The rearrangement links TRBV19 to TRBJ1-6; tentatively, D is TRBD1 (5 bases). Looked up from germline, CDR1 is LNHDA and CDR2 is SQIVND (reference sequence). The CDR3 totals 14 residues. The V end lost 3 bases, the J end lost 9 bases, and 12 bases lay between the germline ends. The DNA for the CDR3 is TGTGCCAGTAGTATTCCCGGGGACGGTTCACCCCTCCACTTT. It yields the protein CASSIPGDGSPLHF.

The rearrangement joins TRBV6-5 to TRBJ1-2; the D gene is possibly TRBD1 (6 bases). Germline CDR1 is MNHEY and CDR2 is SVGAGI. Trimming removed 7 bases at V and 4 bases at J, with 16 bases between. The CDR3 totals 14 residues. The CDR3 reads CASTGDTLSYGYTF. The CDR3 bases are TGTGCCAGCACCGGGGACACCCTCAGCTATGGCTACACCTTC.

This sequence joins TRBV3-1 (or the pseudogene TRBV3-2) and TRBJ2-1, with unresolved D. The V end lost 4 bases, the J end lost 2 bases, and 9 bases lay between the germline ends. Per the germline V gene, CDR1 is LGHDT and CDR2 is YNNKEL (reference sequence). This CDR3 region has 14 residues. CDR3 sequence (DNA): TGTGCCAGCAGCCCCCCCGGACCCTACAATGAGCAGTTCTTC. Translation gives CASSPPGPYNEQFF.

The chain is built from TRBV9 and TRBJ1-5; 7 bases are shared with TRBD1. The V gene's germline CDR1 is SGDLS and CDR2 YYNGEE. With V trimmed by 2 bases and J by 3 bases, 2 bases remained unmatched. CDR3 length: 14 amino acids. The CDR3 is CASSVGTANQPQHF. For the CDR3, the DNA is TGTGCCAGCAGCGTCGGGACAGCCAATCAGCCCCAGCATTTT.

The chain employs TRBV10-3 and TRBJ2-5; 11 nucleotides line up with TRBD2. The CDR3 loop spans 16 amino acids. CDR1 is ENHRY and CDR2 is SYGVKD in the germline V gene. The V segment lost 3 bases and the J segment 2 bases; nucleotides outside the gene matches: 5. CDR3 amino acids: CAISDELAGGQETQYF. Written as DNA, the CDR3 is TGTGCCATCAGTGATGAGCTAGCGGGGGGACAAGAGACCCAGTACTTC.

V and J are TRBV19 and TRBJ2-7, with D perhaps matching TRBD1 or TRBD2 (5 bases each). There are 13 residues in the CDR3. CDR1 and CDR2 from the germline V gene are LNHDA and SQIVND (reference sequence). V was trimmed by 3 bases and J by 3 bases, leaving 9 bases between them. CDR3 region: CASSMGRHYEQYF. DNA for the CDR3: TGTGCCAGTAGTATGGGACGGCACTACGAGCAGTACTTC.

The J gene is TRBJ1-5, the V gene TRBV28; 8 nucleotides agree with TRBD1. Trimming took 6 bases from V and 4 from J; bases not matched to a gene: 8. The CDR3 length is 15 residues. Germline CDR1 is MDHEN and CDR2 is SYDVKM. The CDR3 DNA follows: TGTGCCAGCAGCCCCCGGGACAGGCCGAATCAGCCCCAGCATTTT. Protein sequence: CASSPRDRPNQPQHF.

The V gene is TRBV7-9, the J gene TRBJ2-7, with D perhaps matching TRBD1 (6 bases). The CDR3 runs 11 residues. Germline-derived CDR1 and CDR2 are SEHNR and FQNEAQ (reference sequence). V lost 5 bases and J 7 bases, leaving 9 bases between the germline ends. For the CDR3, the DNA is TGTGCCAGCAGCGCCCAGGGGGAGCAGTACTTC. Protein product: CASSAQGEQYF.

A few counts support this clone. CDR3 protein: CASSIRLGGPQANTGELFF. The CDR3 coding sequence is TGTGCCAGCAGCATACGTCTTGGAGGTCCTCAGGCGAACACCGGGGAGCTGTTTTTT. The rearrangement uses TRBV7-9 and TRBJ2-2, with D perhaps TRBD2 (5 bases). V was cut by 5 bases and J by 0 bases, with 22 bases left in between. The CDR3 loop spans 19 amino acids. Per the germline V gene, CDR1 is SEHNR and CDR2 is FQNEAQ (reference sequence).

The rearrangement uses TRBV25-1 and TRBJ1-5; tentative D call: TRBD1 (5 bases). V was pared by 3 bases and J by 7 bases, with 10 bases between. This CDR3 comprises 13 residues. CDR1 and CDR2 from the germline V gene are MGHDK and SYGVNS. CDR3 coding DNA: TGTGCCAGCAGTGATACAGGAACACAGCCCCAGCATTTT. This encodes CASSDTGTQPQHF.

The CDR3 spells CASSMADRNEAFF. As DNA, the CDR3 is TGTGCCAGTAGTATGGCAGACAGGAATGAAGCTTTCTTT. The genes are TRBV19 and TRBJ1-1; D is possibly TRBD1 (6 bases). The CDR3 loop spans 13 amino acids. In germline, CDR1 is LNHDA, CDR2 SQIVND (reference sequence). Trimming left V 3 bases short and J 7 bases short, with 12 bases between.

This sequence joins TRBV27 and TRBJ2-7; weak D call: TRBD1 (6 bases). Trimming stripped 2 bases from V and 1 base from J, with 12 bases between. The CDR3 is 15 amino acids. Germline V gives CDR1 MNHEY, CDR2 SMNVEV (reference sequence). Here the CDR3 DNA reads TGTGCCAGCAGTTTACGGAGGACAGCTTCCTACGAGCAGTACTTC. Translating gives CASSLRRTASYEQYF.

This clone came up once. The rearrangement joins TRBV15 to TRBJ2-2; D is unresolved. The length of the CDR3 is 14 residues. V lost 0 bases, J lost 4 bases, and 6 bases lay in between. Germline CDR1 is LNHNV and CDR2 is YYDKDF (reference sequence). In nucleotides, the CDR3 is TGTGCCACCAGCAGAGATTACGGCACCGGGGAGCTGTTTTTT. Its translation is CATSRDYGTGELFF.